These 2 T cell receptor beta chains came from one sample sequenced in a study of blood T cell repertoires in COVID-19. Assay used: immunoSEQ multiplex PCR; TCRdb lists only in-frame clones, some missing. The sample has a few hundred thousand clones, roughly 88% seen once. Sequenced input: PBMCs or T cells enriched from blood (not recorded which). These receptors were obtained from a woman aged 40 to 55 who had recovered from COVID-19.

V is TRBV3-1 (or the pseudogene TRBV3-2) and J is TRBJ2-4, with a possible D match to TRBD2 (6 bases). The CDR3 is 12 amino acids. Trimming shortened V by 0 bases and J by 16 bases, and 13 bases separated the two germline ends. CDR1 is LGHDT and CDR2 is YNNKEL in the germline V gene (reference sequence). CDR3 region: CASSQEGGAGYF. DNA for the CDR3: TGTGCCAGCAGCCAAGAGGGGGGTGCGGGATACTTC.

This chain connects TRBV5-1 to TRBJ1-1; 8 bases are shared with TRBD1. This CDR3 spans 16 amino acids. The germline CDR1 and CDR2 sequences are SGHRS and YFSETQ. After removal of 4 bases from V and 0 bases from J, the junction contained 8 bases not matched to a gene. CDR3 region: CASSPPRQGMNTEAFF. The DNA for the CDR3 is TGCGCCAGCAGCCCCCCAAGACAGGGGATGAACACTGAAGCTTTCTTT. Full variable domain (rest looked up from reference TRBV5-1 and TRBJ1-1): KAGVTQTPRYLIKTRGQQVTLSCSPISGHRSVSWYQQTPGQGLQFLFEYFSETQRNKGNFPGRFSGRQFSNSRSEMNVSTLELGDSALYLCASSPPRQGMNTEAFFGQGTRLTVV.